These 24 T cell receptor beta chains were sequenced from one sample in a study of tumour-infiltrating T cells in Burkitt lymphoma. Some clones are missing from TCRdb's copy, which holds only in-frame ones; the method was immunoSEQ multiplex PCR. This table has 2,000 to 3,000 clones, roughly 88% appearing once. Material for sequencing was tumor tissue. The receptors come from a human donor with diffuse large B-cell lymphoma.

The chain links TRBV11-2 to TRBJ1-5, with D uncertain. The germline CDR1 and CDR2 sequences are SGHAT and FQNNGV. There are 15 residues in the CDR3. Trimming cost V 1 base and J 0 bases, with 7 bases left between them. The CDR3 nucleotides read TGTGCCAGCAGCTTAGGGTCGGCTAGCAATCAGCCCCAGCATTTT. It encodes CASSLGSASNQPQHF.

V usage is TRBV6-5 and J usage is TRBJ1-2; 9 bases are shared with TRBD1. With 6 bases clipped from V and 4 bases from J, the junction kept 0 bases outside the gene matches. Per the germline V gene, CDR1 is MNHEY and CDR2 is SVGAGI. The length of the CDR3 is 12 residues. CDR3 bases: TGTGCCAGCAGGACAGGGGGCTATGGCTACACCTTC. Translated: CASRTGGYGYTF.

The genes are TRBV12-5 and TRBJ2-5; tentative D call: TRBD1 (6 bases). V dropped 7 bases and J dropped 1 base, with 13 bases sitting between them. This CDR3 is 14 amino acids long. The germline V gene encodes CDR1 LGHNT and CDR2 FRNRAP. CDR3 amino acids: CASVPTGPQETQYF. The CDR3 region has the DNA TGTGCTAGTGTCCCAACAGGGCCCCAAGAGACCCAGTACTTC.

The chain has TRBV11-2 and TRBJ1-5; D gene ambiguous. V was cut by 1 base and J by 6 bases, with 10 bases left in between. The germline gives CDR1 SGHAT, CDR2 FQNNGV. This CDR3 comprises 14 residues. As DNA, the CDR3 is TGTGCCAGCAGCTTAGGGCAACCGGGTCAGCCCCAGCATTTT. Its protein is CASSLGQPGQPQHF.

The chain combines TRBV28 with TRBJ1-1; TRBD1 matches at 9 bases. This CDR3 comprises 17 residues. The V gene end was trimmed by 4 bases and the J gene end by 3 bases; junction bases not matched to a gene: 12. In germline, CDR1 is MDHEN, CDR2 SYDVKM. The CDR3 here is CASSSLTGGGRDTEAFF. The CDR3 DNA reads as TGTGCCAGCAGTTCACTTACAGGGGGCGGGAGGGACACTGAAGCTTTCTTT.

The V call is TRBV28, the J call TRBJ1-5, with 11 nucleotides matching TRBD1. The length of the CDR3 is 15 residues. V dropped 5 bases and J dropped 6; count of bases not matched to a gene: 6. Germline CDR1 reads MDHEN; CDR2 reads SYDVKM. The CDR3 protein is CASSARTGGFQPQHF. CDR3 nucleotide sequence: TGTGCCAGCAGTGCCCGGACAGGGGGCTTTCAGCCCCAGCATTTT.

V gene TRBV9 combines with J gene TRBJ2-3, with a weak D call TRBD2 (6 bases). V shed 3 bases and J shed 5 bases, with 16 bases lying between them. The CDR3 spans 15 residues. CDR1 and CDR2 from the germline V gene are SGDLS and YYNGEE. The CDR3 reads CASSEGTPGGDTQYF. The CDR3, as DNA: TGTGCCAGCAGCGAGGGGACCCCCGGGGGAGATACGCAGTATTTT.

This clone was recorded only once. This rearrangement joins TRBV14 to TRBJ2-5; perhaps TRBD2 as D (6 bases). Germline V gene lookup returns CDR1 SGHDN and CDR2 FVKESK. The CDR3 is 14 residues long. Trimming cost V 4 bases and J 9 bases, with 18 bases left between them. CDR3 sequence reads: CASSPEALGGAQYF. In nucleotides, the CDR3 is TGTGCCAGCAGCCCCGAGGCCCTCGGAGGGGCCCAGTACTTC. The full variable domain, completed using reference TRBV14 and TRBJ2-5, is EAGVTQFPSHSVIEKGQTVTLRCDPISGHDNLYWYRRVMGKEIKFLLHFVKESKQDESGMPNNRFLAERTGGTYSTLKVQPAELEDSGVYFCASSPEALGGAQYFGPGTRLLVL.

The chain recombines TRBV28 with TRBJ2-5; 9 bases agree with TRBD1. This CDR3 is built from 15 residues. V was pared by 6 bases and J by 4 bases, with 9 bases of the junction left unmatched. Germline V gene lookup returns CDR1 MDHEN and CDR2 SYDVKM. The CDR3 sequence: CASSPPGQGGETQYF. In nucleotides, the CDR3 is TGTGCCAGCAGCCCACCGGGACAGGGTGGAGAGACCCAGTACTTC.

This clone was counted once. V and J are TRBV6-6 and TRBJ2-2; D is unclear. V lost 0 bases to trimming and J lost 7 bases, with 3 bases between them. The CDR3 consists of 12 residues. From germline, CDR1 is MNHNY and CDR2 SVGAGI (reference sequence). CDR3 nucleotides: TGTGCCAGCAGTTACTCGGGCGGGGAGCTGTTTTTT. Translating it yields CASSYSGGELFF.

The rearrangement uses TRBV29-1 and TRBJ2-3; the D gene is possibly TRBD1 (6 bases). This CDR3 has 14 residues. Germline lookup yields CDR1 SQVTM and CDR2 ANQGSEA. Trimming pared 7 bases from V and 4 bases from J, leaving 18 bases between. The CDR3 nucleotides read TGCAGCGCCTCTGGGGCGGCAGGGGCAGATACGCAGTATTTT. It is translated as CSASGAAGADTQYF.

The chain is built from TRBV27 and TRBJ2-7; 8 bases align to TRBD1. The J segment lost 3 bases and the V segment lost 6 bases, leaving 13 bases of the junction unmatched. This CDR3 is 16 amino acids long. The germline CDR1 and CDR2 sequences are MNHEY and SMNVEV (reference sequence). The CDR3 region has the DNA TGTGCCAGCAGCCATACAGGGGGTTTAGGTATCTACGAGCAGTACTTC. Translating it yields CASSHTGGLGIYEQYF.

V and J are TRBV5-6 and TRBJ2-3; D might be TRBD2 (6 bases). The CDR3 totals 15 residues. The V end lost 4 bases, the J end lost 3 bases, and 15 bases lay between the germline ends. The germline gives CDR1 SGHDT, CDR2 YYEEEE. CDR3 residues: CASSPRGRRTDTQYF. The DNA for the CDR3 is TGTGCCAGCAGCCCCCGGGGGAGAAGAACAGATACGCAGTATTTT. Drawing the rest from reference TRBV5-6 and TRBJ2-3, the complete variable domain is DAGVTQSPTHLIKTRGQQVTLRCSPKSGHDTVSWYQQALGQGPQFIFQYYEEEERQRGNFPDRFSGHQFPNYSSELNVNALLLGDSALYLCASSPRGRRTDTQYFGPGTRLTVL.

The V gene is TRBV7-6, the J gene TRBJ2-3; D possibly corresponds to TRBD2 (6 bases). The CDR3 runs 14 residues. Germline CDR1 reads SGHVS; CDR2 reads FNYEAQ. The ends were cut back, 2 bases at V and 1 base at J, with 7 bases in the middle. Here the CDR3 DNA reads TGTGCCAGCAGCTTATCGGGAGGCACAGATACGCAGTATTTT. Protein: CASSLSGGTDTQYF.

The V call is TRBV11-2, the J call TRBJ2-5, with D maybe TRBD1 (6 bases). Trimming removed 10 bases at V and 4 bases at J, with 16 bases between. CDR3 size: 13 residues. CDR1 and CDR2 (germline): SGHAT, FQNNGV. This chain's CDR3 is CATAGATGETQYF. CDR3 sequence (DNA): TGTGCCACCGCTGGGGCGACAGGAGAGACCCAGTACTTC.

The chain couples TRBV28 to TRBJ1-3, with TRBD1 as a possible D gene (5 bases). CDR1 is MDHEN and CDR2 is SYDVKM in the germline V gene. The CDR3 length is 22 residues. V lost 3 bases to trimming and J lost 0 bases, with 30 bases between them. The CDR3 region has the DNA TGTGCCAGCAGTTTTGAATCGCCTGGCAGGGTTGTTCCCAAACACTCTGGAAACACCATATATTTT. Translation gives CASSFESPGRVVPKHSGNTIYF.

The chain has TRBV9 and TRBJ2-2, with 9 bases that match TRBD1. Germline-derived CDR1 and CDR2 are SGDLS and YYNGEE. Trimming took 1 base from V and 3 from J; bases not matched to a gene: 7. There are 17 residues in the CDR3. CDR3 residues: CASSVQQQGAYTGELFF. CDR3 DNA: TGTGCCAGCAGCGTACAACAACAGGGGGCGTACACCGGGGAGCTGTTTTTT.

The rearrangement joins TRBV19 to TRBJ1-6, with D unresolved. The CDR3 contains 13 residues. Germline lookup yields CDR1 LNHDA and CDR2 SQIVND (reference sequence). V was clipped by 1 base and J by 5 bases, with 3 bases between them. CDR3: CASSIGHNSPLHF. The CDR3 DNA sequence: TGTGCCAGTAGTATAGGCCATAATTCACCCCTCCACTTT.

The V and J genes are TRBV27 and TRBJ1-5; D unclear. V was clipped by 2 bases and J by 4 bases, with 6 bases between them. The germline CDR1 and CDR2 sequences are MNHEY and SMNVEV (reference sequence). CDR3 size: 13 residues. CDR3 sequence: CASSLMGNQPQHF. In DNA, the CDR3 is TGTGCCAGCAGTTTAATGGGAAATCAGCCCCAGCATTTT.

The rearrangement links TRBV27 to TRBJ2-5, with 12 positions matching TRBD1. V trimming: 4 bases; J trimming: 5 bases; junction bases outside the gene matches: 5. Germline values: CDR1 MNHEY, CDR2 SMNVEV (reference sequence). The CDR3 sequence is 15 residues long. This CDR3 is CASSSGTGGTETQYF. The CDR3 DNA reads as TGTGCCAGCAGTTCCGGGACAGGGGGCACGGAGACCCAGTACTTC.

This chain links TRBV19 with TRBJ2-2; TRBD1 aligns across 7 bases. Germline V gives CDR1 LNHDA, CDR2 SQIVND (reference sequence). The CDR3 extends over 17 amino acids. J was trimmed by 0 bases and V by 0 bases; bases with no gene match: 4. For the CDR3, the DNA is TGTGCCAGTAGTATAGATGGGACAGCTGCGAACACCGGGGAGCTGTTTTTT. This gives the protein CASSIDGTAANTGELFF. Full variable domain (outside the CDR3, taken from reference TRBV19 and TRBJ2-2): DGGITQSPKYLFRKEGQNVTLSCEQNLNHDAMYWYRQDPGQGLRLIYYSQIVNDFQKGDIAEGYSVSREKKESFPLTVTSAQKNPTAFYLCASSIDGTAANTGELFFGEGSRLTVL.

This clone was seen once. The chain links TRBV9 to TRBJ2-3; 13 positions agree with TRBD2. Germline V gene sequence: CDR1 SGDLS, CDR2 YYNGEE. The CDR3 is 16 residues long. The trim removed 3 bases at V and 3 bases at J, leaving 4 bases unmatched. The DNA of the CDR3 is TGTGCCAGCAGCGCACTAGCGGGAGGGGAAACAGATACGCAGTATTTT. The encoded protein is CASSALAGGETDTQYF.

This clone turned up a few times. Other DNA variants within this sample encode the same CDR3. This chain links TRBV27 with TRBJ2-7; D may match TRBD1 or TRBD2 (7 bases each). Per germline, CDR1 MNHEY and CDR2 SMNVEV (reference sequence). Deletions cut 5 bases from V and 3 bases from J, with 14 bases between. The CDR3 extends over 14 amino acids. The CDR3 DNA reads TGTGCCAGCAGTCAGCAGGGGGGGGGCTACGAGCAGTACTTC. It encodes CASSQQGGGYEQYF.

The chain is built from TRBV7-8 and TRBJ1-3; D unresolved. Trimming stripped 0 bases from V and 0 bases from J, with 6 bases between. The CDR3 runs to 15 residues. From germline, CDR1 is SGHVS and CDR2 FQNEAQ. CDR3 loop: CASSLAVSSGNTIYF. The CDR3 nucleotides read TGTGCCAGCAGCTTAGCGGTTAGCTCTGGAAACACCATATATTTT.